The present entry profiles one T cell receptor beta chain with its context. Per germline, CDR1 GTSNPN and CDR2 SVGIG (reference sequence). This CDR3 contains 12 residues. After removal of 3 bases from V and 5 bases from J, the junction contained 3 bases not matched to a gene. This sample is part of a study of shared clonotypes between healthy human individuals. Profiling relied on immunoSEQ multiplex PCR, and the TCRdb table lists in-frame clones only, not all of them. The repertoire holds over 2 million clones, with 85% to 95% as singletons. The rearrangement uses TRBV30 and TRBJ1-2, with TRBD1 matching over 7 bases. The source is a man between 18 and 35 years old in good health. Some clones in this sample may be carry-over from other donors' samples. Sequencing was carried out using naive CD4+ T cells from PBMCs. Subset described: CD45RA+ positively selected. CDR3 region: CAWSEGQYGYTF. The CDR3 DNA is TGTGCCTGGAGCGAGGGACAGTATGGCTACACCTTC.